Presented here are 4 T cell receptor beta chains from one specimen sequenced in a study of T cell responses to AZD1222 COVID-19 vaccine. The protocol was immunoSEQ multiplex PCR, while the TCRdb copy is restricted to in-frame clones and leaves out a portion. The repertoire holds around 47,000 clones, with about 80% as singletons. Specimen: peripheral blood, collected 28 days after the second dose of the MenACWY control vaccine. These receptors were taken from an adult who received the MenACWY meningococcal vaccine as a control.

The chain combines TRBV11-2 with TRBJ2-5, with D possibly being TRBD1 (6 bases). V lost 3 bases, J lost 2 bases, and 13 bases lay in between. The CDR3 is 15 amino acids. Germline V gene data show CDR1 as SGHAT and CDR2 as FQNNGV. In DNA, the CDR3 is TGTGCCAGCAGCTTCAATACAGGGCTTCAAGAGACCCAGTACTTC. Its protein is CASSFNTGLQETQYF.

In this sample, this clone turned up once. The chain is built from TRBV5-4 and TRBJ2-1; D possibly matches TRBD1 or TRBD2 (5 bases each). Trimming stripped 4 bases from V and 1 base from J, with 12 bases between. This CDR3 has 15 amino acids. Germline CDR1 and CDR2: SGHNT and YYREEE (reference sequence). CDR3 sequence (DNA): TGTGCCAGCAGCCTTTTTGGGGGATCCTACAATGAGCAGTTCTTC. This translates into CASSLFGGSYNEQFF.

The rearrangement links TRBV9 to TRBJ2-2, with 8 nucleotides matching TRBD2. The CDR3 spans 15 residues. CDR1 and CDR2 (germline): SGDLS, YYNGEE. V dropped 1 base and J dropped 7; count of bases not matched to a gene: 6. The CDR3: CASSVSGSGGGELFF. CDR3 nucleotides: TGTGCCAGCAGCGTAAGCGGGAGCGGTGGCGGGGAGCTGTTTTTT.

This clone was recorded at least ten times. The CDR3 here is CASSQRELAGGGSGELFF. Written as DNA, the CDR3 is TGCGCCAGCAGCCAACGCGAACTAGCGGGAGGTGGTTCCGGGGAGCTGTTTTTT. The chain recombines TRBV4-1 with TRBJ2-2; 12 bases match TRBD2. J was trimmed by 6 bases and V by 2 bases; bases with no gene match: 10. In germline, CDR1 is MGHRA, CDR2 YSYEKL. This CDR3 is 18 amino acids long.